Below, 15 T cell receptor beta chains from the same sample are listed, as sequenced in a study of beta chain features in type 1 diabetes. Whole-study results and caveats: Shorter TCRB CDR3s, moderately but significantly so, marked every one of the four CD4+ subsets in Type 1 diabetes patients.

Reverse transcribing all isolated RNA meant expressed TCRB transcripts were sequenced. Clones were sequenced by immunoSEQ multiplex PCR, and TCRdb holds only the in-frame ones, with some missing. The sample contains 600,000 to 700,000 clones, 9.5% to 15% of which appear only once. Antigens for these TCRs are unknown. The sample taken for sequencing was naive CD4+ T cells from blood. These receptors all come from a man aged 30 to 45 with type 1 diabetes.

The chain employs TRBV2 and TRBJ1-2; possibly TRBD1 for D (6 bases). There are 13 residues in the CDR3. V was cut by 6 bases and J by 4 bases, with 12 bases left in between. CDR1 and CDR2 from the germline V gene are SNHLY and FYNNEI. The CDR3 DNA reads TGTGCCAGCAGCGACGGACAGCTCTATGGCTACACCTTC. Its protein product is CASSDGQLYGYTF. Complete variable domain (other parts from reference TRBV2 and TRBJ1-2): EPEVTQTPSHQVTQMGQEVILRCVPISNHLYFYWYRQILGQKVEFLVSFYNNEISEKSEIFDDQFSVERPDGSNFTLKIRSTKLEDSAMYFCASSDGQLYGYTFGSGTRLTVV.

DNA for the CDR3: TGCGCCAGCAGCGGGGGGTATGAGCAAGATACGCAGTATTTT. Translated: CASSGGYEQDTQYF. The chain has TRBV5-1 and TRBJ2-3, with a possible D match to TRBD2 (6 bases). The CDR3 loop spans 14 amino acids. Trimming took 4 bases from V and 5 from J, leaving 14 bases between them. Germline CDR1 is SGHRS and CDR2 is YFSETQ.

In this sample, this clone turned up a few times. The chain couples TRBV7-8 to TRBJ2-2, with 7 positions matching TRBD1. Trimming at V came to 6 bases and at J to 3 bases, leaving 4 bases not matched to a gene. The CDR3 totals 14 residues. The germline gives CDR1 SGHVS, CDR2 FQNEAQ. The CDR3 DNA reads TGTGCCAGCAGGGGGACAGAATACACCGGGGAGCTGTTTTTT. It is translated as CASRGTEYTGELFF.

This clone turned up a few times. This chain links TRBV11-2 with TRBJ2-2; 7 nucleotides match TRBD1. The CDR3 spans 16 residues. V shed 5 bases, J shed 3 bases, and the junction held 9 bases outside the gene matches. Germline-derived CDR1 and CDR2 are SGHAT and FQNNGV. CDR3 sequence (DNA): TGTGCCAGCAGCCCGAGGGGGCCGCCGGACACCGGGGAGCTGTTTTTT. This translates into CASSPRGPPDTGELFF. Full variable domain (remainder filled in from reference TRBV11-2 and TRBJ2-2): EAGVAQSPRYKIIEKRQSVAFWCNPISGHATLYWYQQILGQGPKLLIQFQNNGVVDDSQLPKDRFSAERLKGVDSTLKIQPAKLEDSAVYLCASSPRGPPDTGELFFGEGSRLTVL.

This chain links TRBV19 with TRBJ2-1, with TRBD1 as a possible D gene (6 bases). From germline, CDR1 is LNHDA and CDR2 SQIVND (reference sequence). The CDR3 runs to 15 residues. Trimming shortened V by 5 bases and J by 6 bases, and 17 bases separated the two germline ends. CDR3 sequence (DNA): TGTGCCAGTAGTCCCCCAGGTACAGGGACCAATGAGCAGTTCTTC. Translation: CASSPPGTGTNEQFF.

A word on this clone: Other DNA sequences in the sample encode the same CDR3. The chain recombines TRBV5-4 with TRBJ1-1; D not resolved. The CDR3 totals 13 residues. The V gene's germline CDR1 is SGHNT and CDR2 YYREEE (reference sequence). The V gene lost 0 bases and the J gene lost 1 base, with 4 bases spanning the gap. CDR3: CASSLDRNTEAFF. In DNA form, the CDR3 reads TGTGCCAGCAGCTTGGACCGGAACACTGAAGCTTTCTTT.

This clone was counted a few times. The junction shows a germline mismatch at one end, possibly a read error. V usage is TRBV9 and J usage is TRBJ2-7, with 8 bases lining up with TRBD1. Per the germline V gene, CDR1 is SGDLS and CDR2 is YYNGEE. The length of the CDR3 is 14 residues. The DNA for the CDR3 is TGTGCCAGCAGCGTAGAGCAGAGTCGCAGGGGGCAAACCTTC. Translation gives CASSVEQSRRGQTF.

The rearrangement links TRBV6-6 to TRBJ1-3; the D is unclear. Trimming took 6 bases from V and 0 from J, leaving 12 bases between them. Germline-derived CDR1 and CDR2 are MNHNY and SVGAGI (reference sequence). There are 15 residues in the CDR3. The CDR3 DNA reads as TGTGCCAGCAGCCTCGATAGGGTCTCTGGAAACACCATATATTTT. This sequence encodes CASSLDRVSGNTIYF.

The genes are TRBV5-1 and TRBJ1-3; the D is unclear. The V and J ends lost 4 bases and 9 bases respectively, with 17 bases between them. This CDR3 spans 14 amino acids. Germline-derived CDR1 and CDR2 are SGHRS and YFSETQ. The CDR3 nucleotides are TGCGCCAGCAGCGCGGGCCAGTCGCTTGGCACCATATATTTT. Its protein product is CASSAGQSLGTIYF. Full variable domain (remainder filled in from reference TRBV5-1 and TRBJ1-3): KAGVTQTPRYLIKTRGQQVTLSCSPISGHRSVSWYQQTPGQGLQFLFEYFSETQRNKGNFPGRFSGRQFSNSRSEMNVSTLELGDSALYLCASSAGQSLGTIYFGEGSWLTVV.

The chain carries TRBV7-9 and TRBJ1-2; 9 nucleotides match TRBD1. CDR3 length equals 14 residues. Germline V gene data show CDR1 as SEHNR and CDR2 as FQNEAQ (reference sequence). V was pared by 5 bases and J by 8 bases, with 9 bases of the junction left unmatched. As DNA, the CDR3 is TGTGCCAGCAGCCGGGACAGGGAAATTTCGGGCTACACCTTC. This translates into CASSRDREISGYTF.

This clone was counted a few times. The rearrangement joins TRBV9 to TRBJ1-5; D is unresolved. The CDR3 totals 14 residues. V shed 4 bases and J shed 4 bases, with 12 bases lying between them. Germline assignment: CDR1 SGDLS and CDR2 YYNGEE. This chain's CDR3 is CASSSTEHNQPQHF. The CDR3 bases are TGTGCCAGCAGCTCAACAGAGCATAATCAGCCCCAGCATTTT. Complete variable domain (other parts from reference TRBV9 and TRBJ1-5): DSGVTQTPKHLITATGQRVTLRCSPRSGDLSVYWYQQSLDQGLQFLIQYYNGEERAKGNILERFSAQQFPDLHSELNLSSLELGDSALYFCASSSTEHNQPQHFGDGTRLSIL.

A few counts support this clone. The chain has TRBV7-9 and TRBJ1-6; TRBD1 aligns across 7 bases. The trim removed 5 bases at V and 9 bases at J, leaving 4 bases unmatched. Germline CDR1 is SEHNR and CDR2 is FQNEAQ (reference sequence). The CDR3 extends over 13 amino acids. CDR3 loop: CASSAGTASPLHF. The CDR3 DNA follows: TGTGCCAGCAGCGCCGGGACAGCTTCACCCCTCCACTTT.

The chain couples TRBV6-1 to TRBJ2-1; TRBD1 matches at 7 bases. Germline V lookup: CDR1 MNHNS, CDR2 SASEGT. J gave up 6 bases and V 3 bases, and 11 bases lay outside the gene matches. There are 16 residues in the CDR3. The CDR3 region is CASSDPGQSLPNEQFF. The CDR3 DNA sequence: TGTGCCAGCAGTGATCCGGGACAGAGCCTTCCCAATGAGCAGTTCTTC.

There are a few counts of this clone. The rearrangement joins TRBV10-3 to TRBJ1-5; possible D gene TRBD1, 5 bases. V gave up 3 bases and J gave up 3 bases, with 12 bases separating them. The length of the CDR3 is 15 residues. CDR1 is ENHRY, CDR2 SYGVKD, per germline. For the CDR3, the DNA is TGTGCCATCAGTGACGGGGCTATGGTCAATCAGCCCCAGCATTTT. Protein: CAISDGAMVNQPQHF.

The rearrangement links TRBV7-2 to TRBJ2-1; TRBD2 matches at 10 bases. Germline V gene lookup returns CDR1 SGHTA and CDR2 FQGNSA. V lost 1 base, J lost 10 bases, and 10 bases stayed unmatched. The CDR3 is made up of 16 amino acids. The CDR3 protein is CASSLGPSGGEREQFF. CDR3 coding DNA: TGTGCCAGCAGCTTAGGCCCTAGCGGGGGTGAAAGGGAGCAGTTCTTC.